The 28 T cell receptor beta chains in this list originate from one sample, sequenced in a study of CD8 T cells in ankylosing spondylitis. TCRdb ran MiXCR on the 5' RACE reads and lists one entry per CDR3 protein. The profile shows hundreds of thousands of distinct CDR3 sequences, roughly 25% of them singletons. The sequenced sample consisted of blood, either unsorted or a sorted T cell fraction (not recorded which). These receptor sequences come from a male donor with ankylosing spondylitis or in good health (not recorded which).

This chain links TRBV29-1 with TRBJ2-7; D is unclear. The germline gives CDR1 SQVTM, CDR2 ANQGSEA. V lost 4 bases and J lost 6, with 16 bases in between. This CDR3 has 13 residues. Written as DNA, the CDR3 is TGCAGCGTTGTTGTTCAAGGGTTTGCCGAGCAGTACTTC. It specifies CSVVVQGFAEQYF.

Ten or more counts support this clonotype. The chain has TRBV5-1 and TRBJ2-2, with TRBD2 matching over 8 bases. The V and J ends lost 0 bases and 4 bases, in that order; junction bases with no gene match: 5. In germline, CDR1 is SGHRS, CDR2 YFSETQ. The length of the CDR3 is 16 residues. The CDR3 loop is CASSLGSGSLTGELFF. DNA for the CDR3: TGCGCCAGCAGCTTGGGAAGCGGGAGTCTCACCGGGGAGCTGTTTTTT.

CDR3 DNA sequence: TGCAGCGTCCGACAGGGGGCAACGGGAGAGACCCAGTACTTC. Translated, it gives CSVRQGATGETQYF. The chain recombines TRBV29-1 with TRBJ2-5; 10 bases are shared with TRBD1. V shed 6 bases, J shed 4 bases, and the junction held 8 bases outside the gene matches. The CDR3 extends over 14 amino acids. CDR1 is SQVTM, CDR2 ANQGSEA, per germline. Filled out from reference TRBV29-1 and TRBJ2-5, the complete variable domain reads SAVISQKPSRDICQRGTSLTIQCQVDSQVTMMFWYRQQPGQSLTLIATANQGSEATYESGFVIDKFPISRPNLTFSTLTVSNMSPEDSSIYLCSVRQGATGETQYFGPGTRLLVL.

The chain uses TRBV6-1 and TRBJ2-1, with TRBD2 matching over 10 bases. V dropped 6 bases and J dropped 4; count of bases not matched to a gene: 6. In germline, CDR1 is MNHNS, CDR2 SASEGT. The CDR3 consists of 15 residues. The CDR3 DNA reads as TGTGCCAGCAGCTGGCTAGCGGGAGCTTACAATGAGCAGTTCTTC. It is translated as CASSWLAGAYNEQFF.

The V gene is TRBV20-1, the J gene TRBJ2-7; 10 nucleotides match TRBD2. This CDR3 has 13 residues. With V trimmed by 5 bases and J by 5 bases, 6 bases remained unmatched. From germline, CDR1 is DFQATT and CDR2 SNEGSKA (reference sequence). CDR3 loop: CSAAGTSVNEQYF. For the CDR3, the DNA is TGCAGTGCTGCCGGGACTAGCGTTAACGAGCAGTACTTC.

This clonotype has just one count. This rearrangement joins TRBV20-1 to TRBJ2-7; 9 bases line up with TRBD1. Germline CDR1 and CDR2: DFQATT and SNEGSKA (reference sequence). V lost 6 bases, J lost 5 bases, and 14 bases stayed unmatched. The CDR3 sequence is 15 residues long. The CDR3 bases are TGCAGTGCGCCAATCCGGTGGGACAGGGTACACGAGCAGTACTTC. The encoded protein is CSAPIRWDRVHEQYF.

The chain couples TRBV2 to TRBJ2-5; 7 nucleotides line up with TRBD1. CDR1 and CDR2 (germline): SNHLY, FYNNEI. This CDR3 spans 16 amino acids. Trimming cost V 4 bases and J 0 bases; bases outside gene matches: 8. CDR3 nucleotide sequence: TGTGCCAGCAGTGTCCAGGCAGGGGGTAACCAAGAGACCCAGTACTTC. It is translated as CASSVQAGGNQETQYF.

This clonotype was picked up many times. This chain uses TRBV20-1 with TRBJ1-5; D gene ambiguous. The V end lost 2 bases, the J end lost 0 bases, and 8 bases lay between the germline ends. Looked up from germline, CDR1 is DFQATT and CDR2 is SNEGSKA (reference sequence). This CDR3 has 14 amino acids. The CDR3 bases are TGCAGTGCTAGACTGAGGGATAGCAATCAGCCCCAGCATTTT. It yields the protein CSARLRDSNQPQHF.

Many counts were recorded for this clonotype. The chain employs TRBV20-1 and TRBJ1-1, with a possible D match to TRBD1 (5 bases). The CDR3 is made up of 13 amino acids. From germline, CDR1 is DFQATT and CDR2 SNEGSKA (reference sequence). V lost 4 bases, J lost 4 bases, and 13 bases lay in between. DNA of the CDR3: TGCAGTGCTACCAGGGACTTTGGCACTGAAGCTTTCTTT. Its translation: CSATRDFGTEAFF.

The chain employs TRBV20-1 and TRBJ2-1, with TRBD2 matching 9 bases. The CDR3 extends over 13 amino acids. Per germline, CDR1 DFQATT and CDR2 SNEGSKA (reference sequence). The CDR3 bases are TGCACCGTGGCGCCAGCGGGAGGAAATGAGCAGTTCTTC. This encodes CTVAPAGGNEQFF.

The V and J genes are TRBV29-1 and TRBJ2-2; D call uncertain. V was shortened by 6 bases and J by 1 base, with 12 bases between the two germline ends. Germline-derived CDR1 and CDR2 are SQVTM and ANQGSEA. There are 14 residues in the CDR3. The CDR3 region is CSVARTGNTGELFF. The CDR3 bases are TGCAGCGTCGCCAGGACGGGGAACACCGGGGAGCTGTTTTTT.

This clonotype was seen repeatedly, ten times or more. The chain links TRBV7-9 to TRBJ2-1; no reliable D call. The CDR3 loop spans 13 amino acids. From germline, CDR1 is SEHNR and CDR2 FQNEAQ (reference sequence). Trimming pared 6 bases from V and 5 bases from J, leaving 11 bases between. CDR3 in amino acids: CASRSSRDNEQFF. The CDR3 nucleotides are TGTGCCAGCAGGTCGTCCCGGGACAATGAGCAGTTCTTC.

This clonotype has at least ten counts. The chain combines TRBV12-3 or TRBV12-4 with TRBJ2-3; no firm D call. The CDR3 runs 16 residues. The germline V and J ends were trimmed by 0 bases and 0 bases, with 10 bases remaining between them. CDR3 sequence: CASSLAQSISTDTQYF. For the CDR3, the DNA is TGTGCCAGCAGTTTAGCTCAGTCGATTAGCACAGATACGCAGTATTTT.

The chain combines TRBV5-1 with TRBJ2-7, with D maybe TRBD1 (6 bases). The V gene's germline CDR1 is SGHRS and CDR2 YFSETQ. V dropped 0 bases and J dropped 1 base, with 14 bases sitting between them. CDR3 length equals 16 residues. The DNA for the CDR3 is TGCGCCAGCAGCTTGGCCGTCGGACAGCCATCCTACGAGCAGTACTTC. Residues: CASSLAVGQPSYEQYF.

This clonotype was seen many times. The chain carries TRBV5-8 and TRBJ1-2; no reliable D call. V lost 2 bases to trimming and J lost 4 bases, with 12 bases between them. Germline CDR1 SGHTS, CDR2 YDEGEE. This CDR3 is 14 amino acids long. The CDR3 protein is CASSFPGTGYGYTF. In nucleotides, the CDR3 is TGTGCCAGCAGCTTCCCCGGAACGGGCTATGGCTACACCTTC.

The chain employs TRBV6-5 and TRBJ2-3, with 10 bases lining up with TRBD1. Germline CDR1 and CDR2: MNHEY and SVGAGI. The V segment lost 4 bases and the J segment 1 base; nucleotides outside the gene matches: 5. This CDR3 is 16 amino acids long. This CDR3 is CASSSTTGGGTDTQYF. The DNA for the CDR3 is TGTGCCAGCAGTTCTACGACAGGGGGCGGCACAGATACGCAGTATTTT.

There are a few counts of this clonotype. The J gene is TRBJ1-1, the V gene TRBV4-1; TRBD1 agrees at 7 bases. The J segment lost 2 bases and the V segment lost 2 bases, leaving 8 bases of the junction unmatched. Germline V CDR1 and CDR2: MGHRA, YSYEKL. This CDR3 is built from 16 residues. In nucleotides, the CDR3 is TGCGCCAGCAGCCAAACTAGGACAGGAAAAAACACTGAAGCTTTCTTT. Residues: CASSQTRTGKNTEAFF.

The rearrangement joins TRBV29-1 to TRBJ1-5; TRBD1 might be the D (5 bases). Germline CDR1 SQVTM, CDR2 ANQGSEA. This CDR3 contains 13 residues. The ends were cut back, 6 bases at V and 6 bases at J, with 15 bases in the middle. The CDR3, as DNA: TGCAGCGTGGGGACGGACTTAGGTCAGCCCCAGCATTTT. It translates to CSVGTDLGQPQHF.

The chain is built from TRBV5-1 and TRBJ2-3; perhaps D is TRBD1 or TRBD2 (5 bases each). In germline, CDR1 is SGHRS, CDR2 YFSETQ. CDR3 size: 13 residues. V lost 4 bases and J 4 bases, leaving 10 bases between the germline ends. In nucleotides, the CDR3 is TGCGCCAGCAGCGGGGACGGGCCAGATACGCAGTATTTT. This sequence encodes CASSGDGPDTQYF.

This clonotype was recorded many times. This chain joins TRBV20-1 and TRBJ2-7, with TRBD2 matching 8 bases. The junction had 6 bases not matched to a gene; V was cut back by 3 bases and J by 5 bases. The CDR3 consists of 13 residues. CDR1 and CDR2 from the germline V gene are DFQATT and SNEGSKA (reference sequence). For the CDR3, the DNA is TGCAGTGCTAGGGGGCGGGAGGACCACGAGCAGTACTTC. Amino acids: CSARGREDHEQYF.

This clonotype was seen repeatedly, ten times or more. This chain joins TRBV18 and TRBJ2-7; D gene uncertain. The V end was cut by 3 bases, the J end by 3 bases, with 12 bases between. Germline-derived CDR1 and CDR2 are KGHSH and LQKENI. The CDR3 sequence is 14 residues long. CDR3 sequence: CASSPWETHYEQYF. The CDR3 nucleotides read TGTGCCAGCTCACCCTGGGAAACTCACTACGAGCAGTACTTC.

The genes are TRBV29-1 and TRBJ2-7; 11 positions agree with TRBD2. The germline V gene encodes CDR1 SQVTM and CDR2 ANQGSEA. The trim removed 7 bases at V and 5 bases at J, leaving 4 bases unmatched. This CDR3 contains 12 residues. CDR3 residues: CSGSGRGNEQYF. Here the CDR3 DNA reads TGCAGCGGTAGCGGGAGGGGTAACGAGCAGTACTTC.

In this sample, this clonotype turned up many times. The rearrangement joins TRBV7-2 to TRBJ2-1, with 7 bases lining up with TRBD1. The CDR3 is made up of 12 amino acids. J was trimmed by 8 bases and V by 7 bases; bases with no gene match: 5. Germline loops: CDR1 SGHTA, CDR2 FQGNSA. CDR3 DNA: TGTGCCAGCACAGGGGGACGGGATGAGCAGTTCTTC. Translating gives CASTGGRDEQFF.

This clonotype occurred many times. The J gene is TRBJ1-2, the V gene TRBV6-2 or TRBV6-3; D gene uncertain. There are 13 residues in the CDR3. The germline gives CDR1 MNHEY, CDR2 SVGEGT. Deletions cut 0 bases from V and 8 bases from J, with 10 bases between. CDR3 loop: CASSYSKGSGYTF. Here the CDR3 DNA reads TGTGCCAGCAGTTACTCGAAGGGATCGGGCTACACCTTC.

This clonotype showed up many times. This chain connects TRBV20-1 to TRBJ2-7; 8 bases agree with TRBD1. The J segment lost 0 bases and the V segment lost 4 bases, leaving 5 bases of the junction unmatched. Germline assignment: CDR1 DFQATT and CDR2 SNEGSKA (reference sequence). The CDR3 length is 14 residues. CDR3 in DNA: TGCAGTGCTACGGGCACAGGGGGCTCCTACGAGCAGTACTTC. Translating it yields CSATGTGGSYEQYF.

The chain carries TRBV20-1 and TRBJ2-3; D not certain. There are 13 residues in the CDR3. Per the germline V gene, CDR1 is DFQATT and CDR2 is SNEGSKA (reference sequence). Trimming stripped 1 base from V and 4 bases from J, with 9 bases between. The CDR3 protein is CSARAGFSDTQYF. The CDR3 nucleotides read TGCAGTGCTAGAGCCGGGTTTTCAGATACGCAGTATTTT.

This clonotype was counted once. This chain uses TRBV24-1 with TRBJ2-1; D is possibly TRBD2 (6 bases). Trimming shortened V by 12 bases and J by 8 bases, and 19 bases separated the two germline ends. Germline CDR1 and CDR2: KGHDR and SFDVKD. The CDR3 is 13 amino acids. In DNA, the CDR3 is TGTGCCGCCAAGTGGGGGTCTAGCGATGAGCAGTTCTTC. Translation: CAAKWGSSDEQFF.

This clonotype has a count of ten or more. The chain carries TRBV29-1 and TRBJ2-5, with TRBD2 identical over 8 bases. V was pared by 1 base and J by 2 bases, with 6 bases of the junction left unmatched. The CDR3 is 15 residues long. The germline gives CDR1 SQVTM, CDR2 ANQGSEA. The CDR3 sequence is CSVEVGTSQQETQYF. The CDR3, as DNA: TGCAGCGTTGAAGTCGGGACTAGTCAACAAGAGACCCAGTACTTC.